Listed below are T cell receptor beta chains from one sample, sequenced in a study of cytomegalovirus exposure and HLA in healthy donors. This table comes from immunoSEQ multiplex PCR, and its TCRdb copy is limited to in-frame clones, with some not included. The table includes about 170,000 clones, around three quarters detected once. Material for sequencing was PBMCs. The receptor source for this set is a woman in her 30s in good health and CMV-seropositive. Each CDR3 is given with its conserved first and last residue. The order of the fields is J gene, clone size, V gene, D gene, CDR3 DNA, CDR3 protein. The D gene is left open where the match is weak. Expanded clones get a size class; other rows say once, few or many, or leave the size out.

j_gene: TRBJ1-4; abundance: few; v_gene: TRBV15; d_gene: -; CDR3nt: TGTGCCACCAGCAGCTTTGATGCAGCTAATGAAAAACTGTTTTTT; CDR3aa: CATSSFDAANEKLFF
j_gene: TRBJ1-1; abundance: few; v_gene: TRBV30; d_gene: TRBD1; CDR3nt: TGTGCCTGGACTATCACAGGGGCCACTGAAGCTTTCTTT; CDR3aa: CAWTITGATEAFF
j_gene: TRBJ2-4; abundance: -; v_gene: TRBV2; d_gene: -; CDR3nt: TGTGCCAGCAGGTCTAACTGGAACATTCAGTACTTC; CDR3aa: CASRSNWNIQYF
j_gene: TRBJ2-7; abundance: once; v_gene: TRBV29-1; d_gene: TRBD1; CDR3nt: TGCAGCGTTGACAACGCCGATACAGGGGGAAGCTACGAGCAGTACTTC; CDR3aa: CSVDNADTGGSYEQYF
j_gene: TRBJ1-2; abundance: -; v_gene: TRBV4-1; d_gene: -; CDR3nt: TGCGCCAGCAGCCAAGCGAGGGGGAACTATGGCTACACCTTC; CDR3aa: CASSQARGNYGYTF
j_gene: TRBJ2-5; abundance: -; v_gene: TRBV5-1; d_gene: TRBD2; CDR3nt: TGCGCCAGCAGCTCGACTAGCGGGTCCCTTCAAGGTTTGGCAGAGACCCAGTACTTC; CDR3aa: CASSSTSGSLQGLAETQYF
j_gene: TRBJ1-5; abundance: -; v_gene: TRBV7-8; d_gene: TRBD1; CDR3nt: TGTGCCAGCAGCTTAGCGTCAGGGACAGGGCGCTATCAGCCCCAGCATTTT; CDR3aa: CASSLASGTGRYQPQHF
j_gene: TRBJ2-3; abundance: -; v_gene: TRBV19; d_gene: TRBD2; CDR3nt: TGTGCCAGTAGTCGGAGCGGGACTAGCGGGGGTTTTGCAGATACGCAGTATTTT; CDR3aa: CASSRSGTSGGFADTQYF
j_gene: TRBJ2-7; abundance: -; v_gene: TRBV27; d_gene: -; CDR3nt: TGTGCCAGCAGCGAGGCAGCCCCCTACGAGCAGTACTTC; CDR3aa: CASSEAAPYEQYF
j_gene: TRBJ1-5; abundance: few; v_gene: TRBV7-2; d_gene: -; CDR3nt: TGTGCCAGCAGCCCGGGGGGAGGGCAGCCCCAGCATTTT; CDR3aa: CASSPGGGQPQHF
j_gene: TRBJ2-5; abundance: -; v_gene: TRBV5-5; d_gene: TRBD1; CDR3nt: TGTGCCAGCAGCTTGGCCTGGGGACAGGGGCGGTGGGAGACCCAGTACTTC; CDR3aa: CASSLAWGQGRWETQYF
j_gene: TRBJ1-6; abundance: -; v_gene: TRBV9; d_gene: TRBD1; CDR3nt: TGTGCCAGCAGCGTAGAAGGGACAGGGGATTCACCCCTCCACTTT; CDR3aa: CASSVEGTGDSPLHF
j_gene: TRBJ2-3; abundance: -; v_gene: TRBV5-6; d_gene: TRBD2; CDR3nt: TGTGCCAGCAGCTCACTAGCGGGGGCCAGGGATACGCAGTATTTT; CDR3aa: CASSSLAGARDTQYF
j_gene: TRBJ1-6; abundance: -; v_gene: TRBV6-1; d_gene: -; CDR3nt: TGTGCCACCCTGACAGTTTATAATTCACCCCTCCACTTT; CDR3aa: CATLTVYNSPLHF
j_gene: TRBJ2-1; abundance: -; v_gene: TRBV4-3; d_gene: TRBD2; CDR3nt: TGCGCCAGCAGCCAAGATGGCCGGAGGACTAGCGGTTCCTACAATGAGCAGTTCTTC; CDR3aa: CASSQDGRRTSGSYNEQFF
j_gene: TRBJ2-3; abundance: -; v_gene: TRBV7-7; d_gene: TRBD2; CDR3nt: TGTGCCAGCAGCTTCGGCGGGAGTCGGGCAGATACGCAGTATTTT; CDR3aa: CASSFGGSRADTQYF
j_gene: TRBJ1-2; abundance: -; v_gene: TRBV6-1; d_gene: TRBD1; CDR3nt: TGTGCCAGCAGTTCAGGGGGTCACGGCTATGGCTACACCTTC; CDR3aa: CASSSGGHGYGYTF
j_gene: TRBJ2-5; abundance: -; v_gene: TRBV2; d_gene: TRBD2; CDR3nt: TGTGCCAGCAGTGGAGTATCGAGGACTAGGGGACTAGAGACCCAGTACTTC; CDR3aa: CASSGVSRTRGLETQYF
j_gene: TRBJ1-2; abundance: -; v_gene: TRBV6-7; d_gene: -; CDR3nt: TGTGCCAGCAGTTACGAAAGAAGGGAAGGGGATGTACATGGCTACACCTTC; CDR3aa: CASSYERREGDVHGYTF
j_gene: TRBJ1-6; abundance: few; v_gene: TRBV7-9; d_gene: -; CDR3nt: TGTGCCAGCAGCTTGCCAGGCGGGGGGTCACCCCTCCACTTT; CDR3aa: CASSLPGGGSPLHF
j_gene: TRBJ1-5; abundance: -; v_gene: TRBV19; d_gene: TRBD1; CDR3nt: TGTGCCAGTAGCTCAGGGGGGCAGCCCCAGCATTTT; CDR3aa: CASSSGGQPQHF
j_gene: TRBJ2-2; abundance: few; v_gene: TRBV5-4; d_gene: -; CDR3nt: TGTGCCAGCAGCTTGGAACAGGTCACCGGGGAGCTGTTTTTT; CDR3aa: CASSLEQVTGELFF
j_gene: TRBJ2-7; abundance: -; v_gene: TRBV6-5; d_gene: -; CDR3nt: TGTGCCAGCAGTTACTCGTACAGCTCCTACGAGCAGTACTTC; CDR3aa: CASSYSYSSYEQYF
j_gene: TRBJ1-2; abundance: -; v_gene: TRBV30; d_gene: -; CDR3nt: TGTGCCTGGAAATTTGGGGAGAGTGAGGGCCGGTATGGCTACACCTTC; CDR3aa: CAWKFGESEGRYGYTF
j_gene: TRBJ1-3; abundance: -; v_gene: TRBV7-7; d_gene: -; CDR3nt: TGTGCCAGCAGCTTCGGTAGTGGAAACACCATATATTTT; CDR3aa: CASSFGSGNTIYF